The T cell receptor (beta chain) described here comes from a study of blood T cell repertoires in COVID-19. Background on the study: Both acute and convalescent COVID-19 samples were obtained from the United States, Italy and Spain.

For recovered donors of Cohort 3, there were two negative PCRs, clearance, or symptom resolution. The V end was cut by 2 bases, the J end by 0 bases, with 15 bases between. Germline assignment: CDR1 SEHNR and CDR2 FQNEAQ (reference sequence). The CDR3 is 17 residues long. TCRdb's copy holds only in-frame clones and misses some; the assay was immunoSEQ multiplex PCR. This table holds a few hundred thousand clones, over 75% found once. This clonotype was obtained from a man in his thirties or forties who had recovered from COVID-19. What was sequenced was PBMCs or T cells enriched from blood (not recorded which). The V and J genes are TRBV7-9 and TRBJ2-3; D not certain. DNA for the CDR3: TGTGCCAGCAGCTTACGTACCCGACTGGTGAGCACAGATACGCAGTATTTT. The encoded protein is CASSLRTRLVSTDTQYF. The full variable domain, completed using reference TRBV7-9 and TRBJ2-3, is DTGVSQNPRHKITKRGQNVTFRCDPISEHNRLYWYRQTLGQGPEFLTYFQNEAQLEKSRLLSDRFSAERPKGSFSTLEIQRTEQGDSAMYLCASSLRTRLVSTDTQYFGPGTRLTVL.